The present TCR beta chain was sequenced within a study of T cells in Graves' hyperthyroidism and ophthalmopathy. There are many counts of this clonotype. From RNA transcripts, TCR beta CDR3 regions were amplified. HTBI primers were employed in a first-round RT-PCR of the TCR CDR3. TCRdb independently ran MiXCR on the multiplex PCR reads; one entry per CDR3 protein. The data contain around 280,000 distinct CDR3 sequences, roughly 15% of them seen just once; the ten biggest clones take up 7% to 8.5%. Sequenced material: blood. This TCR derives from a woman in her 30s with Graves' hyperthyroidism that later progressed to Graves' ophthalmopathy.

This CDR3 reads CASGPAGQPQHF. CDR3 bases: TGTGCCAGCGGCCCCGCGGGTCAGCCCCAGCATTTT. The J gene is TRBJ1-5, the V gene TRBV27; D not certain. The germline V and J ends were trimmed by 8 bases and 6 bases, with 11 bases remaining between them. Germline CDR1 MNHEY, CDR2 SMNVEV (reference sequence). The CDR3 is made up of 12 amino acids.